Here is one TCR beta chain with its context. Its antigen is still unknown. Looked up from germline, CDR1 is SGHNT and CDR2 is YYREEE (reference sequence). This CDR3 has 14 amino acids. Trimming at V came to 4 bases and at J to 5 bases, leaving 7 bases not matched to a gene. This table comes from immunoSEQ multiplex PCR, and its TCRdb copy is limited to in-frame clones, with some not included. Here the sample spans some 170,000 clones, approximately 86% being singletons. This specimen comes from a study of cytomegalovirus exposure and HLA in healthy donors. Study-level points and caveats: The study recorded 164 TCR beta chains that were cytomegalovirus-associated.

The chain joins TRBV5-4 to TRBJ2-7; 9 bases align to TRBD1. The receptor comes from a woman aged 18-30 years in good health and CMV-seronegative. Input material: PBMCs. Written as DNA, the CDR3 is TGTGCCAGCAGCGGACAGGGGTCTTTGGACGAGCAGTACTTC. This sequence encodes CASSGQGSLDEQYF.